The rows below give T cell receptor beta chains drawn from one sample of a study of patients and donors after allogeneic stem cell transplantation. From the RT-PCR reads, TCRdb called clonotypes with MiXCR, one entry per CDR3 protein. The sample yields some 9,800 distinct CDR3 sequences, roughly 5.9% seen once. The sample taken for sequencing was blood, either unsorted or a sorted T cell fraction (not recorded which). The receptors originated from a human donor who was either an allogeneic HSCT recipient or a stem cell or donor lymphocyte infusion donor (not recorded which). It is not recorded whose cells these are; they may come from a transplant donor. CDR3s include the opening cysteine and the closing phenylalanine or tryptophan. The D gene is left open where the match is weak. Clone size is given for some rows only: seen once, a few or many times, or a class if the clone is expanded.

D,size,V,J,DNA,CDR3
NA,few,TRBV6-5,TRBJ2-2,TGTGCCAGCACCCGGCTTACCGGGGAGCTGTTTTTT,CASTRLTGELFF
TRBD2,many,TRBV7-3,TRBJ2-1,TGTGCCAGCAGCTTATCCCAGAGGGGGGCGGGAGGGCCTAATGAGCAGTTCTTC,CASSLSQRGAGGPNEQFF
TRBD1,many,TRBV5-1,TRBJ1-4,TGCGCCAGCGGCCCGACAGGGAATGAAAAACTGTTTTTT,CASGPTGNEKLFF
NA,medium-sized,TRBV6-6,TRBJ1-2,TGTGCCAGCCAGCCAACCCGGCGGGGGTCGGTCTATGGCTACACCTTC,CASQPTRRGSVYGYTF
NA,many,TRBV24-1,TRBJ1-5,TGTGCCACCAGTGATTCTGATCAAGGTACGGATCAGCCCCAGCATTTT,CATSDSDQGTDQPQHF
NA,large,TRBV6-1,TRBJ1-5,TGTGCCAGCAGTGAACAGCTCAGAAATCAGCCCCAGCATTTT,CASSEQLRNQPQHF
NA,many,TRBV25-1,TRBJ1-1,TGTGCCAGCAGTGAGTCGGGAAGTCTATCCATCAACACTGAAGCTTTCTTT,CASSESGSLSINTEAFF
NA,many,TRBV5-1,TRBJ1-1,TGCGCCAGCAGCTTAGAGACAGCCAGAATCAACACTGAAGCTTTCTTT,CASSLETARINTEAFF
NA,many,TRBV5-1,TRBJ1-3,TGCGCCAGCAGCTCGGACAGCCACTCTGGAAACACCATATATTTT,CASSSDSHSGNTIYF
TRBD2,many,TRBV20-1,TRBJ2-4,TGCAGTGCGAGGACTAGCGGGAGTGGGGATCAGTACTTC,CSARTSGSGDQYF
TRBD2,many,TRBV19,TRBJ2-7,TGTGCCAGTACGGCCGTCGGGGCTAGCGGCTACGAGCAGTACTTC,CASTAVGASGYEQYF
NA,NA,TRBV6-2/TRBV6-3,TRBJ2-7,TGTGCCAGCAGCTATTACAACTACGAGCAGTACTTC,CASSYYNYEQYF
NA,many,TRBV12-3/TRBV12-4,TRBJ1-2,TGTGCCAGCAGCCTTCGGACTGACTATGGCTACACCTTC,CASSLRTDYGYTF
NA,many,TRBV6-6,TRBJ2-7,TGTGCCAGCAGTTACGCCGGATCGTCCTACGAGCAGTACTTC,CASSYAGSSYEQYF
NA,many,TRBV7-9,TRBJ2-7,TGTGCCAGCAGCGTGACTGGATCCTCACTGGGGGAGCAGTACTTC,CASSVTGSSLGEQYF
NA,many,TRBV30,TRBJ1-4,TGTGCCTGGAGTGCCAGCCTCGTGGACGTCGATGAAAAACTGTTTTTT,CAWSASLVDVDEKLFF
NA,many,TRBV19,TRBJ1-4,TGTGCCAGTGCAGGGCCTGCAACTAATGAAAAACTGTTTTTT,CASAGPATNEKLFF
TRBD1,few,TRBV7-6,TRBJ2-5,TGTGCCAGCAGCCGTAGCCCCGGGACAGGGGAAGAGACCCAGTACTTC,CASSRSPGTGEETQYF
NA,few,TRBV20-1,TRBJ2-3,TGCAGTGCTAGGTGGACGCGGGACCTGCAGTATTTT,CSARWTRDLQYF
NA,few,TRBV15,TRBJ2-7,TGTGCCACCAGCAGAGATACCTTACCAGGGCCTGGGTACGAGCAGTACTTC,CATSRDTLPGPGYEQYF
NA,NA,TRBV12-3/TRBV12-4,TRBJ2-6,TGTGCCAGCAGTTTGTCGGGGGTCGACGTCCTGACTTTC,CASSLSGVDVLTF
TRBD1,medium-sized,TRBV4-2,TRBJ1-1,TGTGCCAGCAGCCAGTTGGGGACAGGGAGGACTGAAGCTTTCTTT,CASSQLGTGRTEAFF
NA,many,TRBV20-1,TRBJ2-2,TGCAGTGCTAGATTTCAGGGGAACACCGGGGAGCTGTTTTTT,CSARFQGNTGELFF
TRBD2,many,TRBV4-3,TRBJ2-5,TGCGCCAGCAGCCAGACTAGCGGGAGTGTCGAGACCCAGTACTTC,CASSQTSGSVETQYF
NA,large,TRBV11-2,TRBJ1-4,TGTGCCAGCAACGGGGGGTTAGGCGAAAAACTGTTTTTT,CASNGGLGEKLFF
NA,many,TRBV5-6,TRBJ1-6,TGTGCCAGCAGCTTGGGTAGTTTCGGAAACTCACCCCTCCACTTT,CASSLGSFGNSPLHF
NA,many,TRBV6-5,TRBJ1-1,TGTGCCAGCAGTTACTCGAGGAACACTGAAGCTTTCTTT,CASSYSRNTEAFF
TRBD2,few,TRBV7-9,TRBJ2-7,TGTGCCAGCAGCACTAGCGGGAGGGCCGTCGGCTACGAGCAGTACTTC,CASSTSGRAVGYEQYF
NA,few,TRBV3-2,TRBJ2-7,TGTGCCAGCAGCACCCGACCCGACAGGGACGAGCAGTACTTC,CASSTRPDRDEQYF
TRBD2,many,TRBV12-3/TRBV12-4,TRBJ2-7,TGTGCCAGCATTTCGGGCGGACTAGCGGGATACGAGCAGTACTTC,CASISGGLAGYEQYF
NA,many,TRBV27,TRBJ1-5,TGTGCCAGCAGTTTAGCTGGGCCAGGGAACAATCAGCCCCAGCATTTT,CASSLAGPGNNQPQHF
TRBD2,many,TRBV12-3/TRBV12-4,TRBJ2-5,TGTGCCAGCAGTCAACCTCAAGCGGGAGTTGACGAGACCCAGTACTTC,CASSQPQAGVDETQYF
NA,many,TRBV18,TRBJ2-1,TGTGCCAGCTCACCCGGGCCATCATACAATGAGCAGTTCTTC,CASSPGPSYNEQFF
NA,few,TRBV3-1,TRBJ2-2,TGTGCCAGCAGCCAAATAGTGAACACCGGGGAGCTGTTTTTT,CASSQIVNTGELFF
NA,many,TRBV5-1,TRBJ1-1,TGCGCCAGCAACGCGGGGGCCGAGAACACTGAAGCTTTCTTT,CASNAGAENTEAFF
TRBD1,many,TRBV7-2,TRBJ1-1,TGTGCCAGCAGCTCCCCCTTGGGGACAGGGATGAACACTGAAGCTTTCTTT,CASSSPLGTGMNTEAFF
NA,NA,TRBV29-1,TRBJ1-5,TGCAGCGTTGAGGTAGGGGGAGGCAATCAGCCCCAGCATTTT,CSVEVGGGNQPQHF
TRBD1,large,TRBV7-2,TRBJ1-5,TGTGCCAGCAGCCGGAGAGCGGGACAGATGGAATTGGGCAATCAGCCCCAGCATTTT,CASSRRAGQMELGNQPQHF
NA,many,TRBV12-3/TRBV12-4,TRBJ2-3,TGTGCCAGCAATTCCCTGGGCGGGAGCACAGATACGCAGTATTTT,CASNSLGGSTDTQYF
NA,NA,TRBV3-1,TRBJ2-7,TGTGCCAGCAGCCAACTTCAGGGCCCCCCCTACTTC,CASSQLQGPPYF
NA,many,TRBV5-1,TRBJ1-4,TGCGCCAGCAGCGTCGCAACTAATGAAAAACTGTTTTTT,CASSVATNEKLFF
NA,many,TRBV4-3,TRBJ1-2,TGCGCCAGCAGCCAAGATGGCGGTAATAGGGACTATGGCTACACCTTC,CASSQDGGNRDYGYTF